The rows below give T cell receptor beta chains drawn from one sample of a study of T cells in Graves' hyperthyroidism and ophthalmopathy. TCRdb called the multiplex PCR reads again in MiXCR, with one record for every CDR3 protein. This sample carries about 350,000 distinct CDR3 sequences, about a sixth of them seen once, and the ten largest clones take roughly a sixth. Sequencing input: blood. All receptors derive from a woman aged 40 to 50 with Graves' ophthalmopathy. Both conserved end residues are part of each CDR3. D genes are given only for firm matches. A clone size is listed for some rows: how often the clone was seen (once, few, many), or a class if it is expanded.

j_call clone_size v_call d_call cdr3_aa cdr3_nt
TRBJ2-5 many TRBV29-1 . CSVAVETQYF TGCAGCGTTGCGGTAGAGACCCAGTACTTC
TRBJ2-2 many TRBV28 . CASITPGAGELFF TGTGCCAGCATCACACCGGGCGCCGGGGAGCTGTTTTTT
TRBJ1-2 few TRBV3-1 . CASSQSPGVGDFYGYTF TGTGCCAGCAGCCAATCTCCAGGAGTAGGCGACTTCTATGGCTACACCTTC
TRBJ1-2 many TRBV25-1 TRBD1 CASSDRTLGGQGFRGYTF TGTGCCAGCAGTGACCGAACTTTGGGGGGACAGGGATTCCGTGGCTACACCTTC
TRBJ2-7 . TRBV7-9 . CASSPAGHEQYF TGTGCCAGCAGCCCCGCGGGGCACGAGCAGTACTTC
TRBJ1-5 many TRBV9 . CASSPAGNNQPQHF TGTGCCAGCAGCCCCGCAGGCAACAATCAGCCCCAGCATTTT
TRBJ2-7 . TRBV12-3/TRBV12-4 . CASSPDGQPTYEQYF TGTGCCAGCAGCCCCGACGGCCAGCCAACCTACGAGCAGTACTTC
TRBJ2-7 few TRBV6-1 . CASSVAGYSYEQYF TGTGCCAGCAGCGTGGCAGGGTACTCCTACGAGCAGTACTTC
TRBJ2-5 many TRBV12-3/TRBV12-4 . CASSLNGESAQYF TGTGCCAGCAGTTTGAATGGGGAATCTGCCCAGTACTTC
TRBJ1-2 many TRBV15 TRBD1 CATRTGTGNYGYTF TGTGCCACCAGGACGGGGACAGGGAACTATGGCTACACCTTC
TRBJ1-2 many TRBV12-3/TRBV12-4 TRBD1 CASSFQGARGYTF TGTGCCAGCAGTTTCCAGGGGGCGCGCGGCTACACCTTC
TRBJ1-2 few TRBV27 . CASSPTGGSTPLYGYTF TGTGCCAGCAGTCCTACTGGGGGCAGCACCCCCCTCTATGGCTACACCTTC
TRBJ2-5 . TRBV7-8 . CASSLGQVTQETQYF TGTGCCAGCAGCTTAGGGCAGGTGACCCAAGAGACCCAGTACTTC
TRBJ1-5 once TRBV15 . CATSRDQTSGQPQHF TGTGCCACCAGCAGAGACCAGACATCGGGCCAGCCCCAGCATTTT
TRBJ2-1 . TRBV6-1 . CASSERVDPPNEQFF TGCGCCAGCAGTGAACGAGTAGATCCTCCTAATGAGCAGTTCTTC
TRBJ2-5 many TRBV28 TRBD1 CASSYGTGSEAQYF TGTGCCAGCAGTTACGGGACAGGGTCCGAGGCCCAGTACTTC
TRBJ2-5 many TRBV12-3/TRBV12-4 TRBD2 CASSLKLAGETQYF TGTGCCAGCAGTTTAAAGCTAGCGGGAGAGACCCAGTACTTC
TRBJ2-7 . TRBV6-1 TRBD1 CASSEGQATYEQYF TGTGCCAGCAGTGAGGGACAGGCAACCTACGAGCAGTACTTC
TRBJ1-2 many TRBV27 TRBD1 CASSLSPTGGDYGYTF TGTGCCAGCAGTTTATCGCCGACAGGGGGCGACTATGGCTACACCTTC
TRBJ2-7 many TRBV27 . CASSPDRGRGALWQYF TGTGCCAGCAGTCCGGACCGGGGTCGGGGAGCCCTGTGGCAGTACTTC